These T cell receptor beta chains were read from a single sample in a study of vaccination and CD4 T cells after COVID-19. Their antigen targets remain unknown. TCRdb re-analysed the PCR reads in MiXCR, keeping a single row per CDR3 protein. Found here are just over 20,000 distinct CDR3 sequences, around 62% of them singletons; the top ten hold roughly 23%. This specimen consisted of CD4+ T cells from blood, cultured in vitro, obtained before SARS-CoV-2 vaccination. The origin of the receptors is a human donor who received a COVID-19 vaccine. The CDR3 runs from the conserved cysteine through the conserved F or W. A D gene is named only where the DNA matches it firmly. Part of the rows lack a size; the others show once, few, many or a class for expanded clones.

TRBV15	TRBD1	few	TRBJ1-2	CATSRVGQALNYGYTF	TGTGCCACCAGCAGGGTGGGACAGGCTCTTAACTATGGCTACACCTTC
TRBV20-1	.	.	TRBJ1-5	CSASLWGNQPQHF	TGCAGTGCTAGTTTGTGGGGCAATCAGCCCCAGCATTTT
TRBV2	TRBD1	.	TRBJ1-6	CASSEIRTGGSPLHF	TGTGCCAGCAGTGAAATTCGGACAGGGGGCTCACCCCTCCACTTT
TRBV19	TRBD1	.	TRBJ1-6	CASTLQRQGNSPLHF	TGTGCCAGTACCCTGCAGCGACAGGGTAATTCACCCCTCCACTTT
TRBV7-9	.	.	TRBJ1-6	CASRSGTTYNSPLHF	TGTGCCAGCAGGTCGGGTACTACCTATAATTCACCCCTCCACTTT
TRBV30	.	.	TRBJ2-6	CAWNPGANVLTF	TGTGCCTGGAATCCTGGGGCCAACGTCCTGACTTTC
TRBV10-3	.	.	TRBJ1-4	CASSEARGEKLFF	TGTGCCAGCAGTGAAGCGCGGGGTGAAAAACTGTTTTTT
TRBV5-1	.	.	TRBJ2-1	CASSSRGGSNEQFF	TGCGCCAGCAGCTCGCGGGGAGGTTCAAATGAGCAGTTCTTC
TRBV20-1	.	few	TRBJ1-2	CSAREPTNYGYTF	TGCAGTGCTAGAGAACCAACTAACTATGGCTACACCTTC
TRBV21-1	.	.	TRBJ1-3	CASSNGVVAGGPGNTIYF	TGTGCCAGCAGCAATGGAGTAGTGGCAGGGGGTCCTGGAAACACCATATATTTT
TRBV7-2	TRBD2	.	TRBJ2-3	CASSTIAGGQADTQYF	TGTGCCAGCAGCACCATAGCGGGGGGTCAGGCAGATACGCAGTATTTT
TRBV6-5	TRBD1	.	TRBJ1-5	CASSYSTGASSQPQHF	TGTGCCAGCAGTTACTCGACAGGGGCTTCGAGCCAGCCCCAGCATTTT
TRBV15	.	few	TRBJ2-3	CATSREGGDTQYF	TGTGCCACCAGCAGAGAAGGGGGGGATACGCAGTATTTT
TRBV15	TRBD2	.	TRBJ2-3	CATSRDYVTSRTDTQYF	TGTGCCACCAGCAGAGATTACGTGACTAGCAGGACAGATACGCAGTATTTT
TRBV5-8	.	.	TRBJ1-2	CASRLEGNTNYGYTF	TGTGCCAGCAGATTGGAGGGGAACACTAACTATGGCTACACCTTC
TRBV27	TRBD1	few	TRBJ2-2	CASSFGGQATGELFF	TGTGCCAGCAGTTTTGGGGGACAGGCCACCGGGGAGCTGTTTTTT
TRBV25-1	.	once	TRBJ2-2	CASSERTGVGSGELFF	TGTGCCAGCAGCGAACGTACGGGGGTTGGTTCCGGGGAGCTGTTTTTT
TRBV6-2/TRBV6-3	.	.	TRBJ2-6	CASSTTGTRSHSGANVLTF	TGTGCCAGCAGTACTACCGGGACAAGGAGCCACTCTGGGGCCAACGTCCTGACTTTC
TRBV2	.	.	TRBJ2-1	CASSEERRAVEQFF	TGTGCCAGCAGTGAAGAAAGGAGAGCGGTTGAGCAGTTCTTC
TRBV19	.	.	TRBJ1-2	CASMSSPGSYGYTF	TGTGCCAGTATGTCCAGTCCGGGTTCCTATGGCTACACCTTC
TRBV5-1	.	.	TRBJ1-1	CASKVQGGTEAFF	TGCGCCAGCAAGGTACAGGGTGGCACTGAAGCTTTCTTT
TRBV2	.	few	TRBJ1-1	CASISRGVNTEAFF	TGTGCCAGCATATCGAGGGGGGTCAATACTGAAGCTTTCTTT
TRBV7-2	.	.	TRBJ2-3	CASSLRLGGDTQYF	TGTGCCAGCAGCTTACGACTAGGTGGGGATACGCAGTATTTT
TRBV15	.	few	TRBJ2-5	CATSRAANLDQETQYF	TGTGCCACCAGCAGAGCAGCGAATCTCGACCAAGAGACCCAGTACTTC
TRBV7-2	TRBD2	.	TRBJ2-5	CASSPGGPETQYF	TGTGCCAGCAGCCCGGGGGGGCCGGAGACCCAGTACTTC
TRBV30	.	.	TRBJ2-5	CAWTATGAKTQYF	TGTGCCTGGACCGCCACTGGAGCGAAGACCCAGTACTTC
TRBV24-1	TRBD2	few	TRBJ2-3	CATSEARRGADTQYF	TGTGCCACCAGTGAGGCTCGGCGGGGGGCAGATACGCAGTATTTT
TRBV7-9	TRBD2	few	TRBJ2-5	CASSLRVRGDREETQYF	TGTGCCAGCAGCTTACGCGTGCGGGGGGATCGTGAAGAGACCCAGTACTTC
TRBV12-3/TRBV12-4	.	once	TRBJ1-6	CASSPLGTGWDNSPLHF	TGTGCCAGCAGCCCTCTCGGAACAGGGTGGGATAATTCACCCCTCCACTTT
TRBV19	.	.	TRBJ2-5	CASSVAGQETQYF	TGTGCCAGTAGTGTGGCAGGCCAAGAGACCCAGTACTTC
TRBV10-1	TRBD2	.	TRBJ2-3	CASSDPRGFTDTQYF	TGCGCCAGCAGTGACCCGCGGGGGTTCACAGATACGCAGTATTTT
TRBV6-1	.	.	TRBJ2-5	CASSENLDRQETQYF	TGTGCCAGCAGTGAAAATCTCGACAGACAAGAGACCCAGTACTTC
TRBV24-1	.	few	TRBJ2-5	CATSDHKTRSETQYF	TGTGCCACCAGTGACCACAAAACTAGATCCGAGACCCAGTACTTC